A single sample gave rise to the 8 T cell receptor beta chains below, sequenced in a study of blood T cell repertoires in COVID-19 (dated by TCRdb to the early 2020s). Library preparation was by the immunoSEQ multiplex PCR assay. TCRdb holds this immuneACCESS table with in-frame rearrangements only. Some clones are missing; in checked studies, unresolved V genes explain under half, and the rest has no known cause. For this sample there are 200,000 or so clones; approximately 84% appear just once. 2.9% of the sample comes from the top ten. Material for sequencing was peripheral blood. These TCRs come from a middle-aged man who had recovered from COVID-19.

The chain links TRBV27 to TRBJ2-5; the match to TRBD1 covers 10 bases. Germline V gene sequence: CDR1 MNHEY, CDR2 SMNVEV (reference sequence). The V segment lost 6 bases and the J segment 11 bases; nucleotides outside the gene matches: 27. This CDR3 spans 19 amino acids. The CDR3 nucleotides read TGTGCCAGCAGGATATTGGGGACAGGGGTAGTCGGGACCAGCCGGGAACAGTACTTC. This translates into CASRILGTGVVGTSREQYF.

This clone appeared once. V and J are TRBV4-2 and TRBJ2-1; TRBD2 matches 14 bases. Germline V CDR1 and CDR2: LGHNA, YNFKEQ. The CDR3 length is 19 residues. Trimming at V came to 2 bases and at J to 2 bases, leaving 8 bases not matched to a gene. This CDR3 reads CASSQTPGLAGDAYNEQFF. CDR3 DNA sequence: TGTGCCAGCAGCCAAACACCGGGACTAGCGGGAGACGCCTACAATGAGCAGTTCTTC.

The chain uses TRBV9 and TRBJ1-2, with D possibly being TRBD1 (6 bases). The CDR3 length is 14 residues. Germline V CDR1 and CDR2: SGDLS, YYNGEE. V was shortened by 0 bases and J by 4 bases, with 10 bases between the two germline ends. CDR3 residues: CASSVVAGVYGYTF. DNA of the CDR3: TGTGCCAGCAGCGTAGTGGCAGGGGTCTATGGCTACACCTTC.

The chain is built from TRBV4-1 and TRBJ2-3, with 9 bases identical to TRBD1. The ends lost 3 bases at V and 3 bases at J; junction bases unmatched: 7. Germline assignment: CDR1 MGHRA and CDR2 YSYEKL. The CDR3 is made up of 16 amino acids. In DNA, the CDR3 is TGCGCCAGCAGCCATCCCCCGGACAGGGGTACAGATACGCAGTATTTT. It is translated as CASSHPPDRGTDTQYF.

The chain carries TRBV7-9 and TRBJ2-6; D ambiguous. This CDR3 is built from 14 residues. Germline V gives CDR1 SEHNR, CDR2 FQNEAQ (reference sequence). Trimming removed 5 bases from V and 4 bases from J, with 9 bases in between. CDR3 region: CASSALAGANVLTF. For the CDR3, the DNA is TGTGCCAGCAGCGCCCTGGCAGGGGCCAACGTCCTGACTTTC. The full variable domain, in which reference TRBV7-9 and TRBJ2-6 provide the parts outside the CDR3, is DTGVSQNPRHKITKRGQNVTFRCDPISEHNRLYWYRQTLGQGPEFLTYFQNEAQLEKSRLLSDRFSAERPKGSFSTLEIQRTEQGDSAMYLCASSALAGANVLTFGAGSRLTVL.

This clone showed up just once. This rearrangement joins TRBV11-2 to TRBJ2-7, with 9 bases fitting TRBD1. V lost 6 bases and J lost 6; bases outside the gene matches: 12. The germline V gene has CDR1 SGHAT and CDR2 FQNNGV. The CDR3 is 15 amino acids. This CDR3 reads CASRTAGTGKIEQYF. The CDR3 DNA reads as TGTGCCAGCAGAACCGCCGGGACAGGGAAGATCGAGCAGTACTTC.

This sequence joins TRBV4-2 and TRBJ2-2, with TRBD2 as a possible D gene (6 bases). The germline V gene encodes CDR1 LGHNA and CDR2 YNFKEQ. The CDR3 extends over 16 amino acids. Trimming shortened V by 0 bases and J by 6 bases, and 14 bases separated the two germline ends. CDR3 loop: CASSQDLGGSPGELFF. DNA for the CDR3: TGTGCCAGCAGCCAAGATCTTGGAGGGAGCCCCGGGGAGCTGTTTTTT.

This clone has just one count. The chain has TRBV18 and TRBJ1-1; the match to TRBD1 covers 7 bases. V lost 4 bases, J lost 1 base, and 6 bases stayed unmatched. This CDR3 has 15 residues. In germline, CDR1 is KGHSH, CDR2 LQKENI. CDR3 bases: TGTGCCAGCTCACGACGACAGGGTACGAACACTGAAGCTTTCTTT. This translates into CASSRRQGTNTEAFF. The full variable domain, with the rest looked up from reference TRBV18 and TRBJ1-1, is NAGVMQNPRHLVRRRGQEARLRCSPMKGHSHVYWYRQLPEEGLKFMVYLQKENIIDESGMPKERFSAEFPKEGPSILRIQQVVRGDSAAYFCASSRRQGTNTEAFFGQGTRLTVV.